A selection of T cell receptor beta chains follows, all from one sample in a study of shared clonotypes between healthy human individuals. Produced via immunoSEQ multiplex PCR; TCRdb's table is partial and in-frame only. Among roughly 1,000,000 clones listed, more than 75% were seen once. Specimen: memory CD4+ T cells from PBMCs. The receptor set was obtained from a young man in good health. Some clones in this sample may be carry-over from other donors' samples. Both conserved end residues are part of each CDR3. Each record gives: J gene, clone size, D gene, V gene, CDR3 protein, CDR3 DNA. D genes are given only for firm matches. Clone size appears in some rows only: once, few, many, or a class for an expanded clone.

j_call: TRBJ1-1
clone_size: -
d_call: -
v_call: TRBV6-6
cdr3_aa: CASINRNTEAFF
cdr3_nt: TGTGCCAGCATCAATAGGAACACTGAAGCTTTCTTT

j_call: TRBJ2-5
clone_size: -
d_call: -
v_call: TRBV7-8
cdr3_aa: CASSLGAVEETQYF
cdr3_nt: TGTGCCAGCAGCTTAGGGGCAGTAGAAGAGACCCAGTACTTC

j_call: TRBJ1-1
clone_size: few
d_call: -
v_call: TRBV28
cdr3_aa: CATLRGANTEAFF
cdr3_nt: TGTGCCACGCTCCGGGGGGCAAACACTGAAGCTTTCTTT

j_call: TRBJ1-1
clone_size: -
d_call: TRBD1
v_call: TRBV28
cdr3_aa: CASSGGDSRVNTEAFF
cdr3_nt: TGTGCCAGCAGCGGAGGGGACAGCCGGGTGAACACTGAAGCTTTCTTT

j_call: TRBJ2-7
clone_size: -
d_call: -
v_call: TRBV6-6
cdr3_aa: CASSPSITPDEQYF
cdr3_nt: TGTGCCAGCAGTCCCTCGATAACCCCGGACGAGCAGTACTTC

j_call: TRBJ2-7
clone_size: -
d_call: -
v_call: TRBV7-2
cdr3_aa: CASSLRAYEQYF
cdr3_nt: TGTGCCAGCAGCTTACGGGCCTACGAGCAGTACTTC

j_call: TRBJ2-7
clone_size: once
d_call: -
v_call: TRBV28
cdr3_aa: CASSLPGFGLEQYF
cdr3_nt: TGTGCCAGCAGTTTACCGGGTTTCGGGCTCGAGCAGTACTTC

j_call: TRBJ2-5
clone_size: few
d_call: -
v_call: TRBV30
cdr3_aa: CAWSAGRETQYF
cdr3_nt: TGTGCCTGGAGTGCAGGGCGGGAGACCCAGTACTTC

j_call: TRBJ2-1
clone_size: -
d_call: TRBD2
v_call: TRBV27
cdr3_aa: CASSTGTSGREYYNEQFF
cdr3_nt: TGTGCCAGCAGTACCGGGACTAGCGGGAGGGAGTACTACAATGAGCAGTTCTTC

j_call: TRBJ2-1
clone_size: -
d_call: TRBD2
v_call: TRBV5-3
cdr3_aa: CARSLVGTSGIGRAEQFF
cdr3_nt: TGTGCCAGAAGCTTGGTGGGGACTAGCGGAATTGGGCGGGCTGAGCAGTTCTTC

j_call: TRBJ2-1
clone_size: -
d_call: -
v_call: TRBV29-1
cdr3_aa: CSVEPLFSGNYNEQFF
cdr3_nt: TGCAGCGTCGAGCCCCTTTTCTCGGGCAACTACAATGAGCAGTTCTTC

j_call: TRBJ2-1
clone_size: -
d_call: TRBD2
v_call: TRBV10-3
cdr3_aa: CAIRAGLAEYNEQFF
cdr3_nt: TGTGCCATCAGGGCGGGACTAGCGGAGTACAATGAGCAGTTCTTC

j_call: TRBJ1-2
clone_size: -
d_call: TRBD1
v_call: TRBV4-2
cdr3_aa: CASSPTTGTGGVYDGYTF
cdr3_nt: TGTGCCAGCAGCCCAACGACCGGGACAGGGGGCGTTTACGATGGCTACACCTTC

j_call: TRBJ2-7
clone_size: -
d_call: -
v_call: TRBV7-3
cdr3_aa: CASSLGQSVEQYF
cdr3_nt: TGTGCCAGCAGCTTAGGACAGTCGGTCGAGCAGTACTTC

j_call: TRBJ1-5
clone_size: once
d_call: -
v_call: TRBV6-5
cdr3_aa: CASQTGRYSNQPQHF
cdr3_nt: TGTGCCAGCCAGACAGGCAGATATAGCAATCAGCCCCAGCATTTT

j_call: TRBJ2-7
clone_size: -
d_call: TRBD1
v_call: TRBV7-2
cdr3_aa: CASSLGDRVNSSYEQYF
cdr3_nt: TGTGCCAGCAGCTTAGGAGACAGGGTGAATTCCTCCTACGAGCAGTACTTC

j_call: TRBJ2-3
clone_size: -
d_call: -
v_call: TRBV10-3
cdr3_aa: CAISGGLLTDTQYF
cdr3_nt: TGTGCCATCAGTGGGGGACTCCTTACAGATACGCAGTATTTT

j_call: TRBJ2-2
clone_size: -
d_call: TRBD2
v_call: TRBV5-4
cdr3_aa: CASSSREVNTGELFF
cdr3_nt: TGTGCCAGCAGCTCCCGGGAGGTGAACACCGGGGAGCTGTTTTTT

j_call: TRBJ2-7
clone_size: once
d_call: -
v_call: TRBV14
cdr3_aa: CASSQSGRAYEQYF
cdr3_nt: TGTGCCAGCAGCCAAAGCGGAAGGGCCTACGAGCAGTACTTC

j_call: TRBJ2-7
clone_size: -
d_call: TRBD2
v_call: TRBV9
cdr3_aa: CASSVTGGSYEQYF
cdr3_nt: TGTGCCAGCAGCGTCACGGGGGGGTCCTACGAGCAGTACTTC

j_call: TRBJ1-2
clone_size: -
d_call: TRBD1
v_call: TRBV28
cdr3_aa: CASSLYSGTASYGYTF
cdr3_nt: TGTGCCAGCAGTTTATACTCCGGGACAGCGAGCTATGGCTACACCTTC

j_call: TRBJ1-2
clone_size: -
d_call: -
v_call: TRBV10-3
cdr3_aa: CAIRKDGDRDGYTF
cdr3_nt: TGTGCCATCAGGAAGGACGGAGATAGGGATGGCTACACCTTC